A single TCR beta chain is shown here with its context. Its antigen remains unidentified. Trimming took 5 bases from V and 4 from J, leaving 24 bases between them. Germline V lookup: CDR1 MNHEY, CDR2 SMNVEV (reference sequence). The CDR3 covers 18 residues. The data were produced by immunoSEQ multiplex PCR, yet TCRdb's version contains in-frame clones alone and is incomplete. The data hold over 2 million clones, with approximately 94% observed a single time. This specimen comes from a study of shared clonotypes between healthy human individuals. About the study: CD4 naive and memory got three plates each, CD8 naive two, CD8 memory one. General study findings and limits: Clonotype sharing among donors was expected to depend on sequencing depth.

CD45RO-negative, CCR7-positively selected cells formed the naive CD8 fraction, excluding terminally differentiated effector memory CD45RA+ cells. The chain has TRBV27 and TRBJ1-5, with D possibly being TRBD1 (5 bases). Material: naive CD8+ T cells sorted from blood. The receptor comes from a man younger than 35 in good health. CDR3 sequence (DNA): TGTGCCAGCAGTCCCCATCAGGGCCCCAACCCCCGTAATCAGCCCCAGCATTTT. Translating it yields CASSPHQGPNPRNQPQHF.